A single sample is the source of the 29 T cell receptor beta chains below, sequenced in a study of cytomegalovirus exposure and HLA in healthy donors. This PCR relied on a set of 60 Vbeta primers and 13 Jbeta primers. The method was immunoSEQ multiplex PCR; TCRdb's version includes in-frame clones alone and lacks a portion of them. This table has roughly 110,000 clones, roughly 70% appearing once. The sample was PBMCs. The receptors were gathered from a woman aged 40 to 50 in good health and CMV-seropositive.

The gene calls are TRBV29-1 and TRBJ1-2; TRBD1 might be the D (6 bases). V lost 5 bases to trimming and J lost 8 bases, with 15 bases between them. There are 12 residues in the CDR3. CDR1 is SQVTM, CDR2 ANQGSEA, per germline. The CDR3 DNA reads TGCAGCGTTACTCTCCGGGACAAGGGCTACACCTTC. Encoded protein: CSVTLRDKGYTF.

The genes are TRBV27 and TRBJ1-2, with TRBD1 matching over 10 bases. Germline CDR1 is MNHEY and CDR2 is SMNVEV (reference sequence). V gave up 5 bases and J gave up 4 bases; unmatched junction bases: 7. The CDR3 is 15 residues long. CDR3 residues: CASSPTGGVRYGYTF. The DNA for the CDR3 is TGTGCCAGCAGTCCGACAGGGGGCGTGCGCTATGGCTACACCTTC.

CDR3 sequence reads: CASSKEGQGAVKEQYF. DNA for the CDR3: TGTGCCAGCAGCAAAGAGGGACAGGGGGCGGTGAAAGAGCAGTACTTC. This chain links TRBV21-1 with TRBJ2-7; the D segment call TRBD1 is taken from the table without a DNA check. TRBV21-1 is flagged as a pseudogene. The CDR3 is made up of 16 amino acids.

This clone was seen just once. V gene TRBV7-6 combines with J gene TRBJ2-5; 13 bases match TRBD2. The germline V gene encodes CDR1 SGHVS and CDR2 FNYEAQ. The junction had 7 bases not matched to a gene; V was cut back by 5 bases and J by 4 bases. The CDR3 length is 16 residues. The CDR3 DNA reads as TGTGCCAGCAGCCCTCGACTAGCGGGGGGCTCAGAGACCCAGTACTTC. Translated: CASSPRLAGGSETQYF.

The chain recombines TRBV6-5 with TRBJ1-2, with no clear D. The CDR3 has 13 amino acids. The germline CDR1 and CDR2 sequences are MNHEY and SVGAGI. Trimming cost V 6 bases and J 6 bases, with 14 bases left between them. The CDR3 sequence is CASSFSTRNGYTF. CDR3 DNA sequence: TGTGCCAGCAGCTTTTCCACGAGGAATGGCTACACCTTC.

DNA for the CDR3: TGTGCCAGCTCACCCGAACAGGGGACGGGATCAGCCCAGCATTTT. Protein product: CASSPEQGTGSAQHF. The V call is TRBV18, the J call TRBJ1-5; 7 positions agree with TRBD1. The CDR3 has 15 residues. Germline V gene data show CDR1 as KGHSH and CDR2 as LQKENI. The V gene end was trimmed by 3 bases and the J gene end by 11 bases; junction bases not matched to a gene: 13.

This clone occurred a few times. The chain joins TRBV5-5 to TRBJ1-1, with 9 nucleotides matching TRBD1. CDR3 length equals 14 residues. Germline V gives CDR1 SGHKS, CDR2 YYEKEE (reference sequence). J gave up 5 bases and V 5 bases, and 7 bases lay outside the gene matches. The CDR3 sequence: CASRATGGNTEAFF. The DNA of the CDR3 is TGTGCCAGCAGGGCAACAGGGGGCAATACTGAAGCTTTCTTT.

The rearrangement joins TRBV5-6 to TRBJ1-1; D not certain. Germline CDR1 and CDR2: SGHDT and YYEEEE. CDR3 size: 12 residues. V shed 4 bases and J shed 2 bases, with 6 bases lying between them. Written as DNA, the CDR3 is TGTGCCAGCAGCACCAGTAACACTGAAGCTTTCTTT. It translates to CASSTSNTEAFF.

Only a few counts were recorded for this clone. It is unclear where the CDR3 begins or ends on the DNA, so no DNA is shown, and the CDR3 is as TCRdb lists it. This rearrangement joins TRBV28 to TRBJ2-3; the tabulated D call, TRBD2, remains unverified against the DNA. Germline lookup yields CDR1 MDHEN and CDR2 SYDVKM. Termini included, the CDR3 measures 13 amino acids. CDR3 loop: CASSSGVTDTQYF.

The genes are TRBV30 and TRBJ1-4, with TRBD1 matching over 9 bases. Germline V gene lookup returns CDR1 GTSNPN and CDR2 SVGIG (reference sequence). V was pared by 2 bases and J by 10 bases, with 8 bases of the junction left unmatched. This CDR3 is 14 amino acids long. The CDR3 nucleotides read TGTGCCTGGAGTCTCGGGACAGGGTGGGGAAAACTGTTTTTT. Amino acids: CAWSLGTGWGKLFF.

The J gene is TRBJ2-1, the V gene TRBV7-2, with D possibly matching TRBD2 (5 bases). This CDR3 is built from 18 residues. Trimming stripped 4 bases from V and 5 bases from J, with 24 bases between. Per germline, CDR1 SGHTA and CDR2 FQGNSA. CDR3 DNA: TGTGCCAGCAGCTCATCTAGACCCCCTCGACGGGGAGACAATGAGCAGTTCTTC. Its protein product is CASSSSRPPRRGDNEQFF.

The J gene is TRBJ1-1, the V gene TRBV6-1, with D maybe TRBD1 (6 bases). V lost 6 bases and J 3 bases, leaving 14 bases between the germline ends. This CDR3 has 14 residues. CDR1 and CDR2 (germline): MNHNS, SASEGT. The CDR3 DNA reads as TGTGCCAGCAGCGTACGTGGGGGCGACACTGAAGCTTTCTTT. Translation gives CASSVRGGDTEAFF.

This chain joins TRBV5-1 and TRBJ2-3; TRBD2 agrees at 11 bases. J lost 2 bases, V lost 0 bases, and 2 bases had no gene match. The CDR3 has 16 residues. Germline CDR1 SGHRS, CDR2 YFSETQ. The CDR3 reads CASSLGLAGLTDTQYF. The CDR3 DNA follows: TGCGCCAGCAGCTTGGGACTAGCGGGGCTCACAGATACGCAGTATTTT.

This chain uses TRBV7-9 with TRBJ1-1; TRBD1 aligns across 7 bases. Unmatched junction bases numbered 9, after V lost 5 bases and J lost 6 bases. The CDR3 covers 14 residues. CDR1 and CDR2 (germline): SEHNR, FQNEAQ (reference sequence). In DNA, the CDR3 is TGTGCCAGCAGCGTGACACAGGGGTGGGCTGAAGCTTTCTTT. Translated: CASSVTQGWAEAFF.

This chain links TRBV4-1 with TRBJ2-1, with 8 bases matching TRBD2. CDR3 length: 18 amino acids. The germline V gene encodes CDR1 MGHRA and CDR2 YSYEKL. Trimming took 4 bases from V and 6 from J; bases not matched to a gene: 17. In DNA form, the CDR3 reads TGCGCCAGCAGCCGTGGGCTACTTGGGAGCGGGAGAGGCAATGAGCAGTTCTTC. This translates into CASSRGLLGSGRGNEQFF.

The chain recombines TRBV5-4 with TRBJ1-2; 8 bases agree with TRBD1. J lost 5 bases, V lost 0 bases, and 3 bases had no gene match. CDR3 length: 14 residues. Germline loops: CDR1 SGHNT, CDR2 YYREEE (reference sequence). In DNA form, the CDR3 reads TGTGCCAGCAGCTTGGTTACAGGGGGGTATGGCTACACCTTC. Its translation: CASSLVTGGYGYTF.

The V and J genes are TRBV27 and TRBJ2-7; 7 bases map to TRBD2. The CDR3 runs 16 residues. Germline V gives CDR1 MNHEY, CDR2 SMNVEV (reference sequence). After removal of 3 bases from V and 0 bases from J, the junction contained 8 bases not matched to a gene. The CDR3 DNA reads as TGTGCCAGCAGTTTCACACCGGGAGGCCGCTCCTACGAGCAGTACTTC. It yields the protein CASSFTPGGRSYEQYF.

The genes are TRBV2 and TRBJ1-6; 11 nucleotides line up with TRBD1. V trimming: 8 bases; J trimming: 6 bases; junction bases outside the gene matches: 6. The CDR3 is 15 residues long. CDR1 is SNHLY, CDR2 FYNNEI, per germline. The chain's CDR3 is CASRDRGTGNSPLHF. For the CDR3, the DNA is TGTGCCAGCCGGGACAGGGGGACGGGTAATTCACCCCTCCACTTT.

The V and J genes are TRBV5-1 and TRBJ2-5, with 9 positions matching TRBD2. After removal of 3 bases from V and 0 bases from J, the junction contained 9 bases not matched to a gene. The V gene's germline CDR1 is SGHRS and CDR2 YFSETQ. The CDR3 totals 17 residues. CDR3 region: CASSWGAGGSYQETQYF. The CDR3 DNA sequence: TGCGCCAGCAGCTGGGGAGCGGGGGGATCTTACCAAGAGACCCAGTACTTC. Looking up the rest from reference TRBV5-1 and TRBJ2-5 gives the full variable domain: KAGVTQTPRYLIKTRGQQVTLSCSPISGHRSVSWYQQTPGQGLQFLFEYFSETQRNKGNFPGRFSGRQFSNSRSEMNVSTLELGDSALYLCASSWGAGGSYQETQYFGPGTRLLVL.

The V call is TRBV2, the J call TRBJ2-1; D may be TRBD2 (6 bases). CDR3 length: 15 residues. Germline CDR1 and CDR2: SNHLY and FYNNEI. The germline V and J ends were trimmed by 3 bases and 0 bases, with 9 bases remaining between them. CDR3 bases: TGTGCCAGCAGTGACCGGGGGTTCTCCTACAATGAGCAGTTCTTC. Translation gives CASSDRGFSYNEQFF.

This clone was recorded a few times. The rearrangement uses TRBV7-6 and TRBJ1-5, with unresolved D. The CDR3 covers 15 residues. With 3 bases removed from V and 0 bases from J, the gap between germline ends came to 9 bases. Germline lookup yields CDR1 SGHVS and CDR2 FNYEAQ. CDR3 sequence: CASSLSHGSNQPQHF. DNA for the CDR3: TGTGCCAGCAGCTTGTCCCACGGTAGCAATCAGCCCCAGCATTTT.

The rearrangement joins TRBV6-6 to TRBJ1-5; 9 bases align to TRBD1. J gave up 6 bases and V 5 bases, and 8 bases lay outside the gene matches. The CDR3 is 15 amino acids. Germline-derived CDR1 and CDR2 are MNHNY and SVGAGI (reference sequence). CDR3 sequence: CASSRTGEMGQPQHF. CDR3 nucleotide sequence: TGTGCCAGCAGTAGGACAGGGGAAATGGGTCAGCCCCAGCATTTT.

This chain connects TRBV15 to TRBJ1-4, with a tentative D call TRBD1 (5 bases). Per the germline V gene, CDR1 is LNHNV and CDR2 is YYDKDF (reference sequence). This CDR3 is built from 15 residues. Trimming left V 8 bases short and J 7 bases short, with 20 bases between. Here the CDR3 DNA reads TGTGCCACCCGGCAGGGCTCGATTCTGAGTGAAAAACTGTTTTTT. The encoded protein is CATRQGSILSEKLFF.

This clone was found a few times. The chain recombines TRBV6-5 with TRBJ2-7; the match to TRBD1 covers 7 bases. Germline V lookup: CDR1 MNHEY, CDR2 SVGAGI. The J segment lost 3 bases and the V segment lost 7 bases, leaving 9 bases of the junction unmatched. The CDR3 spans 14 residues. CDR3 sequence: CASKGTASSYEQYF. CDR3 coding DNA: TGTGCCAGCAAAGGGACAGCATCTAGCTACGAGCAGTACTTC.

This clone has just a few counts. The gene calls are TRBV5-1 and TRBJ2-3; D may be TRBD2 (5 bases). Trimming shortened V by 3 bases and J by 2 bases, and 13 bases separated the two germline ends. This CDR3 has 15 amino acids. Germline V gives CDR1 SGHRS, CDR2 YFSETQ. The CDR3 region has the DNA TGCGCCAGCAGCTCAGACGGAGGTACCACAGATACGCAGTATTTT. Its protein product is CASSSDGGTTDTQYF.

The chain is built from TRBV6-5 and TRBJ2-3; TRBD2 aligns across 9 bases. In germline, CDR1 is MNHEY, CDR2 SVGAGI. The CDR3 extends over 14 amino acids. With 8 bases clipped from V and 5 bases from J, the junction kept 8 bases outside the gene matches. The CDR3, as DNA: TGTGCCAGCTCAATGCGGGGGGGCCAAGATACGCAGTATTTT. This sequence encodes CASSMRGGQDTQYF.

This clone occurred a few times. This chain connects TRBV2 to TRBJ1-2; D perhaps matches TRBD1 (6 bases). The CDR3 sequence is 13 residues long. Trimming removed 3 bases from V and 4 bases from J, with 9 bases in between. The germline gives CDR1 SNHLY, CDR2 FYNNEI. The CDR3 DNA is TGTGCCAGCAGTGAGGTGACAGGCTATGGCTACACCTTC. Its protein product is CASSEVTGYGYTF.

The rearrangement links TRBV30 to TRBJ1-2, with 8 bases that match TRBD1. Germline V lookup: CDR1 GTSNPN, CDR2 SVGIG (reference sequence). This CDR3 spans 15 amino acids. J gave up 4 bases and V 5 bases, and 12 bases lay outside the gene matches. CDR3 DNA sequence: TGTGCCTGGGGCCAGACAGGGGCCCCAGGCTATGGCTACACCTTC. This sequence encodes CAWGQTGAPGYGYTF. Combining the CDR3 with reference TRBV30 and TRBJ1-2 gives the whole variable domain SQTIHQWPATLVQPVGSPLSLECTVEGTSNPNLYWYRQAAGRGLQLLFYSVGIGQISSEVPQNLSASRPQDRQFILSSKKLLLSDSGFYLCAWGQTGAPGYGYTFGSGTRLTVV.

V and J are TRBV7-2 and TRBJ1-1, with 9 bases aligning to TRBD1. V dropped 4 bases and J dropped 8; count of bases not matched to a gene: 8. This CDR3 contains 14 residues. CDR1 and CDR2 (germline): SGHTA, FQGNSA. The CDR3 loop is CASSSRTGEIEAFF. CDR3 DNA: TGTGCCAGCAGCTCGCGGACAGGGGAGATCGAAGCTTTCTTT.